A selection of T cell receptor beta chains follows, all from one sample in a study of metastatic and nonmetastatic thyroid tumors. TCRdb re-called the PCR reads through MiXCR. The repertoire has some 20,000 clones, more than 9% of them found once; the top ten carry 5.5% to 7.5%. Sample: blood. These TCRs come from a male donor with papillary thyroid cancer or a benign thyroid nodule (not recorded which). Some clones in this sample may be carry-over from other donors' samples. Both conserved end residues are part of each CDR3. D genes are given only for firm matches. The listing skips clone size in some rows; elsewhere it reads once, few, many or a size class.

>.|TRBV6-1|TRBJ1-3|medium-sized
CASSWGRSSGNTIYF
TGTGCCAGCAGTTGGGGACGGAGCTCTGGAAACACCATATATTTT
>TRBD2|TRBV20-1|TRBJ2-7|many
CSARLAGVVEQYF
TGCAGTGCTAGACTAGCGGGAGTGGTTGAGCAGTACTTC
>.|TRBV7-9|TRBJ1-2|many
CASSWRKDYGYTF
TGTGCCAGCAGCTGGAGGAAGGACTATGGCTACACCTTC
>TRBD1|TRBV6-1|TRBJ1-1|few
CAISPRQGLEAFF
TGTGCCATCAGTCCACGACAGGGACTTGAAGCTTTCTTT
>TRBD2|TRBV12-5|TRBJ2-1|.
CASGLGSSGIEQFF
TGTGCTAGTGGTTTGGGGTCTAGCGGGATAGAGCAGTTCTTC
>TRBD2|TRBV20-1|TRBJ2-7|many
CSASSGSPYEQYF
TGCAGTGCCAGTAGCGGGAGTCCCTACGAGCAGTACTTC
>TRBD2|TRBV20-1|TRBJ2-7|many
CSPKGLAHEQYF
TGCAGTCCTAAGGGACTAGCCCACGAGCAGTACTTC
>.|TRBV10-2|TRBJ1-5|many
CASSESRGWNQPQHF
TGCGCCAGCAGTGAGTCTAGGGGATGGAATCAGCCCCAGCATTTT
>.|TRBV5-1|TRBJ2-7|many
CASSAGNSYEQYF
TGCGCCAGCAGCGCAGGGAATTCCTACGAGCAGTACTTC
>TRBD1|TRBV12-3/TRBV12-4|TRBJ1-6|.
CASRYTGTGYSPLHF
TGTGCCAGCAGGTACACCGGGACAGGATATTCACCCCTCCACTTT
>TRBD1|TRBV5-5|TRBJ1-6|many
CASSLRDSGPLHF
TGTGCCAGCAGCTTGCGGGACAGTGGTCCCCTCCACTTT
>.|TRBV2|TRBJ2-1|many
CASSGRTAYNEQFF
TGTGCCAGCAGTGGACGTACAGCTTACAATGAGCAGTTCTTC
>.|TRBV2|TRBJ1-5|many
CASSEFRNQPQHF
TGTGCCAGCAGTGAATTCCGAAATCAGCCCCAGCATTTT
>.|TRBV20-1|TRBJ2-7|many
CSAGRPSNYEQYF
TGCAGTGCTGGCAGGCCTTCAAACTACGAGCAGTACTTC
>.|TRBV11-2|TRBJ2-7|.
CASSLDTSYEQYF
TGTGCCAGCAGCCTCGACACTTCCTACGAGCAGTACTTC
>TRBD2|TRBV28|TRBJ2-6|few
CASSLSGGSGANVLTF
TGTGCCAGCAGTTTATCGGGGGGATCCGGGGCCAACGTCCTGACTTTC